The subject of this entry is one T cell receptor (beta chain). Its antigen is unknown. The record has no base qualities; no much larger clone is one base away. CDR1 is given as MNHNY and CDR2 as SVGAGI, both from the germline V gene (reference sequence). Measured from the cysteine to the phenylalanine, the CDR3 is 14 residues long. Only the CDR3 part of the read is kept: 42 bases, read in frame from the first base. Clipping removes 0 bases from V and 9 bases from J, with 6 as the unmatched junction base count. The data stem from a study of OX40 agonist ivuxolimab in advanced cancers. Broadly, across the study: Ivuxolimab was a fully human IgG2 agonistic monoclonal antibody targeting the costimulatory receptor OX40 (CD134). Intravenous ivuxolimab was administered to patients every 2 weeks at six dose levels: 0.01, 0.1, 0.3, 1.5, 3 and 10 mg/kg. Among the roughly 52 dose-escalation patients, some 20 had hepatocellular carcinoma, approximately 15 melanoma, 9 renal cell carcinoma and 9 head and neck cancer. In the dose-escalation cohort, more than 75% of patients were male, and the mean age was around 60 years, with a range of 23 to 79. Prior anti-PD-1, anti-PD-L1 or anti-CTLA-4 therapy was permitted, and checkpoint inhibitors had been received by less than 45% of dose-escalation patients. Partial responses occurred in three dose-escalation patients, of whom one had hepatocellular carcinoma and two had cutaneous melanoma. The point of sequencing TCRbeta in the periphery was to test whether ivuxolimab changed TCR sequence diversity and drove clonal T-cell expansion. The paper reports the monotherapy dose-escalation portion (N of about 50 patients) of the phase I ivuxolimab trial.

Patients with a history of autoimmune disease or receiving systemic immunosuppression were excluded from the trial. Peripheral blood for TCR sequencing was collected from all dose cohorts at baseline, on cycle 4 day 1, and on cycle 7 day 1. The samples were taken from a phase I, first-in-human, multicenter, open-label dose-escalation trial of ivuxolimab. Adults with locally advanced or metastatic melanoma, renal cell carcinoma, hepatocellular carcinoma or head and neck squamous cell carcinoma were enrolled in the trial. Before TCR sequencing, CD4+ and CD8+ T cells were separately sorted from peripheral blood. Points the paper makes about the study in general: In the 0.1-3.0 mg/kg groups, partial responders had among the lowest normalized peripheral clonal expansion, particularly in CD8+ T cells. After ivuxolimab, expanded clones were on average more numerous among CD8+ T cells than among CD4+ T cells. Low levels of normalized T-cell clonal expansion were also seen in some patients who did not respond. Antigen specificity was not determined for the clonally expanded peripheral T cells. Clonal expansion of both CD4+ and CD8+ blood T cells was observed from baseline to week 6 at doses 0.1 to 3.0 mg/kg.

Genomic DNA was isolated from the sorted cells so that the TCRbeta CDR3 region could be sequenced. TCRbeta CDR3 regions were sequenced using the immunoSEQ Assay. The clones in this table, taken by TCRdb from immuneACCESS, are in-frame only. Not every clone is retained; where verified, under half of the shortfall comes from an unresolved V gene, and the cause of the rest is unknown. The sample yields some 110,000 clones; about 94% were counted once. The ten largest clones represent approximately 0.15% of the sample. This specimen consisted of CD4+ or CD8+ T cells sorted from blood, obtained in a trial of the OX40 agonist ivuxolimab. The V and J segments used are TRBV6-6 and TRBJ1-2, with 8 bases aligning to TRBD1. This TCR was sampled from an adult with an advanced solid tumor such as melanoma, head and neck, liver or kidney cancer. The nucleotides are TGTGCCAGCAGTTACTCGGGACAGGTTCTCAGCTACACCTTC. This yields the protein CASSYSGQVLSYTF.